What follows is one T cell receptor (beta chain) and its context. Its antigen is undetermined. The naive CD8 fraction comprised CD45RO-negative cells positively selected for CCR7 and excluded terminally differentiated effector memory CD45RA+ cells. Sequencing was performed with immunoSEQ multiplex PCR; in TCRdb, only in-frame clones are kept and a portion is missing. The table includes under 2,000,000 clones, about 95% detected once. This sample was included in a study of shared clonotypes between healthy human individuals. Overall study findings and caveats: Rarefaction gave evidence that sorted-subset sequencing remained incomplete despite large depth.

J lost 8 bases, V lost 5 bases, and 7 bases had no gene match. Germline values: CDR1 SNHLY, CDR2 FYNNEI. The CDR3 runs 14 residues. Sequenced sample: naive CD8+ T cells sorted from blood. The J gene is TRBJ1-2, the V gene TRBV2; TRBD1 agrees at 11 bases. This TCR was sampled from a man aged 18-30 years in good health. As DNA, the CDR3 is TGTGCCAGCAGTAACGGACAGGGGGCCGGGGGCTACACCTTC. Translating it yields CASSNGQGAGGYTF.